This TCR beta chain was observed in a study of shared clonotypes between healthy human individuals. When samples were unsorted, tens of millions of PBMCs were used for genomic DNA. The unsorted PBMC sample used ten immunoSEQ deep assay plates. Assay: immunoSEQ multiplex PCR; the TCRdb copy retains only in-frame clones and omits some. The sample lists more than 450,000 clones; more than 65% were seen once. Per the germline V gene, CDR1 is SGDLS and CDR2 is YYNGEE. There are 15 residues in the CDR3. Trimming shortened V by 4 bases and J by 1 base, and 14 bases separated the two germline ends. A few counts support this clone.

The sequence was collected from a woman between 35 and 50 years old in good health. Some clones in this sample may be carry-over from other donors' samples. Sequencing was done on a sample of PBMCs. This sequence joins TRBV9 and TRBJ1-1; D is ambiguous. The CDR3, as DNA: TGTGCCAGCAGCCCTCACGGCTCGGGGAACACTGAAGCTTTCTTT. Translated: CASSPHGSGNTEAFF.